Listed below are T cell receptor beta chains from one sample, sequenced in a study of radiotherapy plus CTLA-4 blockade in lung cancer. TCRdb keeps only in-frame clones here, not all; method: immunoSEQ multiplex PCR. The sample yields 12,000 to 15,000 clones, 72% seen once. This sample comprised peripheral blood, obtained from a patient treated with radiotherapy plus ipilimumab. These TCRs come from a human donor with non-small cell lung cancer whose response to radiotherapy plus ipilimumab could not be evaluated. Each CDR3 is given with its conserved first and last residue. Each record gives: CDR3 protein, CDR3 DNA, V gene, CDR3 length, J gene, clone size, D gene. A D gene is named only where the DNA matches it firmly. Only part of the rows carry a size: once, few, many, or a class if the clone is expanded.

cdr3_aa: CASSRDRNTGELFF; cdr3_nt: TGCGCCAGCAGTAGGGACAGAAACACCGGGGAGCTGTTTTTT; v_call: TRBV5-1; cdr3_length: 14; j_call: TRBJ2-2; clone_size: few; d_call: TRBD1
cdr3_aa: CASSYSPTGDEKLFF; cdr3_nt: TGTGCCAGCAGTTACTCACCGACAGGGGATGAAAAACTGTTTTTT; v_call: TRBV6-5; cdr3_length: 15; j_call: TRBJ1-4; clone_size: .; d_call: TRBD1
cdr3_aa: CASSNQTVHQETQYF; cdr3_nt: TGTGCCAGCAGCAATCAGACAGTACACCAAGAGACCCAGTACTTC; v_call: TRBV21-1; cdr3_length: 15; j_call: TRBJ2-5; clone_size: .; d_call: .
cdr3_aa: CASSFSGVYNSPLHF; cdr3_nt: TGTGCCAGCAGTTTTTCGGGGGTTTATAATTCACCCCTCCACTTT; v_call: TRBV27; cdr3_length: 15; j_call: TRBJ1-6; clone_size: .; d_call: .
cdr3_aa: CATFKGGANWNNYGYTF; cdr3_nt: TGTGCCACCTTCAAGGGGGGGGCTAACTGGAATAACTATGGCTACACCTTC; v_call: TRBV5-5; cdr3_length: 17; j_call: TRBJ1-2; clone_size: .; d_call: .
cdr3_aa: CASSEGQLRGSPLHF; cdr3_nt: TGCGCCAGCAGTGAGGGACAGTTACGGGGTTCACCCCTCCACTTT; v_call: TRBV10-2; cdr3_length: 15; j_call: TRBJ1-6; clone_size: few; d_call: .
cdr3_aa: CAWSGGGSADTQYF; cdr3_nt: TGTGCCTGGAGCGGGGGAGGCTCGGCTGATACGCAGTATTTT; v_call: TRBV30; cdr3_length: 14; j_call: TRBJ2-3; clone_size: .; d_call: .
cdr3_aa: CASSQVQGNQETQYF; cdr3_nt: TGTGCCAGCAGCCAAGTACAGGGTAACCAAGAGACCCAGTACTTC; v_call: TRBV4-2; cdr3_length: 15; j_call: TRBJ2-5; clone_size: .; d_call: .
cdr3_aa: CASDRANTEAFF; cdr3_nt: TGTGCCAGCGACAGGGCGAACACTGAAGCTTTCTTT; v_call: TRBV2; cdr3_length: 12; j_call: TRBJ1-1; clone_size: .; d_call: TRBD1
cdr3_aa: CASSVLDISSGNTIYF; cdr3_nt: TGTGCCAGCAGCGTTCTGGACATAAGCTCTGGAAACACCATATATTTT; v_call: TRBV9; cdr3_length: 16; j_call: TRBJ1-3; clone_size: few; d_call: .
cdr3_aa: CASSYSGSSTEAFF; cdr3_nt: TGTGCCAGCAGTTACTCGGGCAGTTCGACTGAAGCTTTCTTT; v_call: TRBV6-6; cdr3_length: 14; j_call: TRBJ1-1; clone_size: .; d_call: .
cdr3_aa: CASSVSGLEADTQYF; cdr3_nt: TGTGCCAGCAGTGTCTCGGGACTAGAGGCGGATACGCAGTATTTT; v_call: TRBV6-1; cdr3_length: 15; j_call: TRBJ2-3; clone_size: .; d_call: TRBD2
cdr3_aa: CASSAYSSSTDTQYF; cdr3_nt: TGTGCCAGCAGCGCCTATAGTTCTAGCACAGATACGCAGTATTTT; v_call: TRBV7-3; cdr3_length: 15; j_call: TRBJ2-3; clone_size: .; d_call: .
cdr3_aa: CASRRTIAHHSDNEQFF; cdr3_nt: TGTGCCAGCAGACGAACAATAGCACACCATTCCGACAATGAGCAGTTCTTC; v_call: TRBV21-1; cdr3_length: 17; j_call: TRBJ2-1; clone_size: few; d_call: .
cdr3_aa: CATARGHNEKLFF; cdr3_nt: TGTGCTACGGCAAGAGGTCATAATGAAAAACTGTTTTTT; v_call: TRBV6-5; cdr3_length: 13; j_call: TRBJ1-4; clone_size: .; d_call: .
cdr3_aa: CASSPRLGGSGENTEAFF; cdr3_nt: TGTGCCAGCTCACCCAGACTAGGCGGGTCTGGGGAGAACACTGAAGCTTTCTTT; v_call: TRBV18; cdr3_length: 18; j_call: TRBJ1-1; clone_size: .; d_call: .
cdr3_aa: CASSRIPGDNEQFF; cdr3_nt: TGTGCCAGCAGCCGAATACCGGGGGACAATGAGCAGTTCTTC; v_call: TRBV7-9; cdr3_length: 14; j_call: TRBJ2-1; clone_size: few; d_call: .
cdr3_aa: CASSVSGGADGYTF; cdr3_nt: TGTGCCAGTAGTGTTTCAGGGGGCGCGGATGGCTACACCTTC; v_call: TRBV19; cdr3_length: 14; j_call: TRBJ1-2; clone_size: .; d_call: TRBD1
cdr3_aa: CASISGTGGGGYTF; cdr3_nt: TGTGCCAGTATTTCCGGGACAGGCGGAGGAGGCTACACCTTC; v_call: TRBV2; cdr3_length: 14; j_call: TRBJ1-2; clone_size: .; d_call: TRBD1
cdr3_aa: CASSLGQTNGYTF; cdr3_nt: TGTGCCAGCAGTTTAGGGCAGACTAATGGCTACACCTTC; v_call: TRBV28; cdr3_length: 13; j_call: TRBJ1-2; clone_size: once; d_call: .
cdr3_aa: CASSSVRDNEQFF; cdr3_nt: TGCGCCAGCAGCTCCGTCAGGGACAATGAGCAGTTCTTC; v_call: TRBV5-1; cdr3_length: 13; j_call: TRBJ2-1; clone_size: .; d_call: .
cdr3_aa: CASSEDRDTGELFF; cdr3_nt: TGTGCCAGCAGTGAGGACAGGGACACCGGGGAGCTGTTTTTT; v_call: TRBV25-1; cdr3_length: 14; j_call: TRBJ2-2; clone_size: many; d_call: TRBD1
cdr3_aa: CASSQLGVTDTQYF; cdr3_nt: TGCGCCAGCAGCCAACTAGGAGTCACAGATACGCAGTATTTT; v_call: TRBV4-3; cdr3_length: 14; j_call: TRBJ2-3; clone_size: once; d_call: .
cdr3_aa: CASAWRLGYTEAFF; cdr3_nt: TGTGCCAGCGCCTGGAGGTTGGGGTACACTGAAGCTTTCTTT; v_call: TRBV27; cdr3_length: 14; j_call: TRBJ1-1; clone_size: .; d_call: .
cdr3_aa: CASTFGGGASETQYF; cdr3_nt: TGTGCCAGCACCTTTGGCGGGGGGGCTTCGGAGACCCAGTACTTC; v_call: TRBV11-2; cdr3_length: 15; j_call: TRBJ2-5; clone_size: .; d_call: TRBD2
cdr3_aa: CACGGENTEAFF; cdr3_nt: TGTGCCTGTGGAGGGGAGAACACTGAAGCTTTCTTT; v_call: TRBV25-1; cdr3_length: 12; j_call: TRBJ1-1; clone_size: .; d_call: .
cdr3_aa: CASSSSSSYNSPLHF; cdr3_nt: TGCGCCAGCAGCTCATCCAGTTCCTATAATTCACCCCTCCACTTT; v_call: TRBV5-6; cdr3_length: 15; j_call: TRBJ1-6; clone_size: .; d_call: .
cdr3_aa: CASSQDPVGLTDTQYF; cdr3_nt: TGCGCCAGCAGCCAAGATCCCGTGGGACTCACAGATACGCAGTATTTT; v_call: TRBV4-3; cdr3_length: 16; j_call: TRBJ2-3; clone_size: .; d_call: .
cdr3_aa: CASSYPGSTQGYTF; cdr3_nt: TGCGCCAGCAGCTATCCGGGATCCACACAGGGCTACACCTTC; v_call: TRBV4-1; cdr3_length: 14; j_call: TRBJ1-2; clone_size: .; d_call: .
cdr3_aa: CASRQGASYEQYF; cdr3_nt: TGTGCCAGCCGACAGGGGGCCAGCTACGAGCAGTACTTC; v_call: TRBV2; cdr3_length: 13; j_call: TRBJ2-7; clone_size: few; d_call: TRBD1
cdr3_aa: CASSPRDSNQPQHF; cdr3_nt: TGTGCCAGCAGCCCCAGGGATAGCAATCAGCCCCAGCATTTT; v_call: TRBV7-2; cdr3_length: 14; j_call: TRBJ1-5; clone_size: .; d_call: .
cdr3_aa: CASSPRQGLGYGYTF; cdr3_nt: TGTGCCAGCAGCCCGCGACAGGGGCTGGGCTATGGCTACACCTTC; v_call: TRBV28; cdr3_length: 15; j_call: TRBJ1-2; clone_size: .; d_call: TRBD1
cdr3_aa: CASSQGQGALFANTGELFF; cdr3_nt: TGTGCCAGCAGCCAAGGACAGGGGGCCCTGTTCGCGAACACCGGGGAGCTGTTTTTT; v_call: TRBV14; cdr3_length: 19; j_call: TRBJ2-2; clone_size: .; d_call: TRBD1
cdr3_aa: CASNHRGPYEQYF; cdr3_nt: TGTGCCAGCAATCACAGGGGGCCCTACGAGCAGTACTTC; v_call: TRBV6-1; cdr3_length: 13; j_call: TRBJ2-7; clone_size: .; d_call: TRBD1
cdr3_aa: CAISDTGSQPQHF; cdr3_nt: TGTGCCATCAGTGATACAGGGAGTCAGCCCCAGCATTTT; v_call: TRBV10-3; cdr3_length: 13; j_call: TRBJ1-5; clone_size: .; d_call: .
cdr3_aa: CSVVSGWGRGYTF; cdr3_nt: TGCAGCGTTGTATCGGGATGGGGAAGGGGCTACACCTTC; v_call: TRBV29-1; cdr3_length: 13; j_call: TRBJ1-2; clone_size: .; d_call: .
cdr3_aa: CAWSGTVVGSSYEQYF; cdr3_nt: TGTGCCTGGAGCGGGACAGTCGTAGGTTCCTCCTACGAGCAGTACTTC; v_call: TRBV30; cdr3_length: 16; j_call: TRBJ2-7; clone_size: .; d_call: TRBD1
cdr3_aa: CASSELAGGRTQYF; cdr3_nt: TGTGCCAGCAGCGAACTAGCGGGGGGGCGGACGCAGTATTTT; v_call: TRBV5-4; cdr3_length: 14; j_call: TRBJ2-3; clone_size: .; d_call: TRBD2
cdr3_aa: CAWSGQGGMNTEAFF; cdr3_nt: TGTGCCTGGAGTGGGCAAGGGGGCATGAACACTGAAGCTTTCTTT; v_call: TRBV30; cdr3_length: 15; j_call: TRBJ1-1; clone_size: once; d_call: TRBD1